What follows are 19 T cell receptor beta chains derived from one specimen sequenced in a study of early T cells in non-severe SARS-CoV-2 infection. TCRdb re-analysed the 5' RACE reads in MiXCR, keeping a single row per CDR3 protein. The sample holds 37,000 or so distinct CDR3 sequences, 5% to 6.5% seen once. The sequencing input was whole blood. Source of these receptors: an adult who was a healthcare worker with PCR-confirmed SARS-CoV-2 infection or an uninfected control (not recorded which).

The V call is TRBV24-1, the J call TRBJ2-3; 9 nucleotides match TRBD2. The germline V gene encodes CDR1 KGHDR and CDR2 SFDVKD. The CDR3 covers 15 residues. J was trimmed by 4 bases and V by 4 bases; bases with no gene match: 5. The CDR3 sequence is CATSDPRTSADTQYF. As DNA, the CDR3 is TGTGCCACCAGTGACCCCCGGACTAGCGCAGATACGCAGTATTTT.

This clonotype was recorded many times. The chain employs TRBV20-1 and TRBJ2-3; 11 bases fit TRBD2. Looked up from germline, CDR1 is DFQATT and CDR2 is SNEGSKA (reference sequence). The CDR3 contains 15 residues. Trimming removed 0 bases from V and 5 bases from J; junction bases left unmatched: 4. The CDR3 sequence is CSARDPGLAVDTQYF. The CDR3, as DNA: TGCAGTGCTAGAGATCCGGGACTAGCGGTAGATACGCAGTATTTT.

This clonotype has at least ten counts. The chain carries TRBV7-2 and TRBJ2-1; 8 bases align to TRBD2. The V segment lost 0 bases and the J segment 5 bases; nucleotides outside the gene matches: 6. The CDR3 covers 16 residues. In germline, CDR1 is SGHTA, CDR2 FQGNSA. CDR3 amino acids: CASSLALVAGNNEQFF. The CDR3 DNA sequence: TGTGCCAGCAGCTTAGCGCTGGTAGCGGGGAACAATGAGCAGTTCTTC.

This clonotype was seen at least ten times. The J gene is TRBJ1-1, the V gene TRBV10-3, with 7 bases lining up with TRBD1. The V and J ends lost 0 bases and 6 bases, in that order; junction bases with no gene match: 7. CDR1 ENHRY and CDR2 SYGVKD come from the germline V gene. The CDR3 length is 15 residues. CDR3 protein: CAISESDRVSAEAFF. The CDR3 DNA follows: TGTGCCATCAGTGAGTCTGACAGGGTGAGCGCTGAAGCTTTCTTT.

The sample holds many counts of this clonotype. CDR3: CASTGTSGYNEQFF. In nucleotides, the CDR3 is TGTGCCAGCACGGGGACTAGCGGCTACAATGAGCAGTTCTTC. The V and J genes are TRBV6-1 and TRBJ2-1; 11 positions match TRBD2. This CDR3 spans 14 amino acids. Trimming cost V 7 bases and J 3 bases; bases outside gene matches: 2. The germline V gene has CDR1 MNHNS and CDR2 SASEGT.

This clonotype was counted ten times or more. The V and J genes are TRBV5-1 and TRBJ2-7; the D is unclear. The CDR3 runs to 15 residues. Germline V gene sequence: CDR1 SGHRS, CDR2 YFSETQ. Trimming stripped 0 bases from V and 6 bases from J, with 16 bases between. The CDR3 loop is CASSLATGPEAEQYF. CDR3 nucleotides: TGCGCCAGCAGCTTGGCCACCGGGCCAGAGGCCGAGCAGTACTTC.

In this sample, this clonotype turned up many times. The rearrangement uses TRBV18 and TRBJ1-5; D unclear. The CDR3 extends over 15 amino acids. V lost 4 bases and J 0 bases, leaving 10 bases between the germline ends. In germline, CDR1 is KGHSH, CDR2 LQKENI. The CDR3 here is CASSRTADSNQPQHF. The DNA for the CDR3 is TGTGCCAGCTCACGAACAGCGGATAGCAATCAGCCCCAGCATTTT.

This chain uses TRBV24-1 with TRBJ1-2, with 8 bases that match TRBD1. CDR3 length equals 15 residues. The J segment lost 6 bases and the V segment lost 3 bases, leaving 8 bases of the junction unmatched. Germline V gene sequence: CDR1 KGHDR, CDR2 SFDVKD. The chain's CDR3 is CATSDPTGAGDGYTF. CDR3 nucleotide sequence: TGTGCCACCAGTGATCCGACAGGGGCTGGCGATGGCTACACCTTC.

This clonotype was detected ten times or more. V gene TRBV7-2 combines with J gene TRBJ1-1; 8 bases align to TRBD1. This CDR3 is built from 14 residues. Germline CDR1 is SGHTA and CDR2 is FQGNSA. V trimming: 3 bases; J trimming: 4 bases; junction bases outside the gene matches: 4. Here the CDR3 reads CASSFDRGSTEAFF. Here the CDR3 DNA reads TGTGCCAGCAGCTTTGACAGGGGCAGCACTGAAGCTTTCTTT.

There are a few counts of this clonotype. This chain joins TRBV5-5 and TRBJ1-1; D not certain. The CDR3 is made up of 17 amino acids. V was cut by 0 bases and J by 4 bases, with 19 bases left in between. Germline V lookup: CDR1 SGHKS, CDR2 YYEKEE (reference sequence). Here the CDR3 reads CASSLEALEGRVTEAFF. Here the CDR3 DNA reads TGTGCCAGCAGCTTGGAGGCCTTGGAGGGTCGGGTCACTGAAGCTTTCTTT.

This clonotype came up many times. The V call is TRBV2, the J call TRBJ2-3; 7 bases agree with TRBD1. V trimming: 8 bases; J trimming: 0 bases; junction bases outside the gene matches: 5. Germline CDR1 SNHLY, CDR2 FYNNEI. The length of the CDR3 is 14 residues. The CDR3 protein is CASGQQGSTDTQYF. Written as DNA, the CDR3 is TGTGCCAGCGGCCAACAGGGGAGCACAGATACGCAGTATTTT.

This clonotype was seen ten or more times. The chain couples TRBV6-1 to TRBJ1-2; maybe TRBD1 (5 bases). CDR1 is MNHNS and CDR2 is SASEGT in the germline V gene. CDR3 length equals 13 residues. Trimming shortened V by 6 bases and J by 2 bases, and 10 bases separated the two germline ends. The CDR3 sequence: CASSVGTNYGYTF. CDR3 coding DNA: TGTGCCAGCAGCGTCGGGACCAACTATGGCTACACCTTC.

This clonotype came up many times. The gene calls are TRBV12-3 or TRBV12-4 and TRBJ1-3; D is unclear. The V gene lost 6 bases and the J gene lost 3 bases, with 15 bases spanning the gap. The CDR3 totals 15 residues. The CDR3 DNA reads TGTGCCAGCAGCACTAGGCTGGACGGTGGAAACACCATATATTTT. It codes for CASSTRLDGGNTIYF.

This clonotype was observed at least ten times. This chain uses TRBV25-1 with TRBJ2-3; TRBD1 matches 9 bases. After removal of 5 bases from V and 4 bases from J, the junction contained 7 bases not matched to a gene. This CDR3 contains 15 residues. Germline-derived CDR1 and CDR2 are MGHDK and SYGVNS. The CDR3 nucleotides read TGTGCCAGCAGTATACAGGGGGCATTGGCAGATACGCAGTATTTT. Translated, it gives CASSIQGALADTQYF.

This clonotype was counted ten times or more. The chain couples TRBV2 to TRBJ2-5; no definite D call. The ends were cut back, 6 bases at V and 6 bases at J, with 14 bases in the middle. Germline CDR1 reads SNHLY; CDR2 reads FYNNEI. The CDR3 sequence is 13 residues long. The CDR3 DNA reads as TGTGCCAGCAGCACCATACCCTTCCAGACCCAGTACTTC. It yields the protein CASSTIPFQTQYF. Supplemented by reference TRBV2 and TRBJ2-5, the full variable domain reads EPEVTQTPSHQVTQMGQEVILRCVPISNHLYFYWYRQILGQKVEFLVSFYNNEISEKSEIFDDQFSVERPDGSNFTLKIRSTKLEDSAMYFCASSTIPFQTQYFGPGTRLLVL.

This clonotype was detected ten times or more. The V gene is TRBV6-5, the J gene TRBJ2-7; possible D gene TRBD1, 5 bases. Germline V CDR1 and CDR2: MNHEY, SVGAGI. Trimming cost V 0 bases and J 2 bases, with 14 bases left between them. The CDR3 is 16 amino acids. CDR3 nucleotides: TGTGCCAGCAGTTACTCGCTAAGACAGCAAGCCTACGAGCAGTACTTC. This translates into CASSYSLRQQAYEQYF.

V is TRBV5-6 and J is TRBJ2-2; 9 bases are shared with TRBD1. The CDR3 has 16 amino acids. Trimming removed 5 bases from V and 6 bases from J; junction bases left unmatched: 11. Germline V gene lookup returns CDR1 SGHDT and CDR2 YYEEEE. This CDR3 reads CASSFGGTGMAGELFF. CDR3 coding DNA: TGTGCCAGCAGTTTTGGAGGGACAGGGATGGCCGGGGAGCTGTTTTTT.

This rearrangement joins TRBV24-1 to TRBJ2-1; no clear D gene. Germline CDR1 is KGHDR and CDR2 is SFDVKD. With 2 bases removed from V and 6 bases from J, the gap between germline ends came to 10 bases. The CDR3 is made up of 14 amino acids. CDR3 sequence reads: CATSDYNRGNEQFF. The CDR3 DNA sequence: TGTGCCACCAGTGATTATAACAGAGGCAATGAGCAGTTCTTC.

By share, this clonotype counts as medium-sized. This chain connects TRBV18 to TRBJ2-3; D is uncertain. CDR3 length equals 14 residues. V lost 5 bases and J lost 1, with 10 bases in between. Germline V lookup: CDR1 KGHSH, CDR2 LQKENI. The CDR3 is CASSSGPGTDTQYF. The CDR3, as DNA: TGTGCCAGCTCATCCGGACCCGGCACAGATACGCAGTATTTT.